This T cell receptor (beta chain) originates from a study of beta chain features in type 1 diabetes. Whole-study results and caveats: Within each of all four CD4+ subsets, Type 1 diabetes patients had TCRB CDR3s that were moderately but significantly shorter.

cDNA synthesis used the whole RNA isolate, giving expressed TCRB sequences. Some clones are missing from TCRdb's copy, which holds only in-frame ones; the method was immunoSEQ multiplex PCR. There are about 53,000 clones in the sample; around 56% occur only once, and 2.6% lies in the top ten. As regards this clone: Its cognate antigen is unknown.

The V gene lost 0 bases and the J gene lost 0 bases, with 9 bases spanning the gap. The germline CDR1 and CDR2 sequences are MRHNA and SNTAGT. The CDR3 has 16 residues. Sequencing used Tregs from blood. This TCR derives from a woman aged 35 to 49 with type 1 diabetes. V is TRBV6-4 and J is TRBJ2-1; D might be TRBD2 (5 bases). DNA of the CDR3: TGTGCCAGCAGTGACTCGGTAGCGTACTCCTACAATGAGCAGTTCTTC. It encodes CASSDSVAYSYNEQFF.